These 9 T cell receptor beta chains share one sample of origin, sequenced in a study of cytomegalovirus exposure and HLA in healthy donors. Amplification used 60 Vbeta primers and 13 Jbeta primers. Here immunoSEQ multiplex PCR was the method, and the copy in TCRdb shows in-frame clones only, minus some. The data hold a few hundred thousand clones, with under 80% observed a single time. The sample comprised PBMCs. These receptor sequences come from a girl aged 2-10 years in good health and CMV-seronegative.

The chain couples TRBV29-1 to TRBJ1-2; the D gene is possibly TRBD1 (5 bases). Germline V gene data show CDR1 as SQVTM and CDR2 as ANQGSEA. CDR3 length equals 13 residues. Between the trimmed V and J ends, which lost 6 bases and 3 bases, there was a span of 14 bases. In DNA, the CDR3 is TGCAGCGTCGAACTATTAGGGGACTATGGCTACACCTTC. It is translated as CSVELLGDYGYTF. Combining the CDR3 with reference TRBV29-1 and TRBJ1-2 gives the whole variable domain SAVISQKPSRDICQRGTSLTIQCQVDSQVTMMFWYRQQPGQSLTLIATANQGSEATYESGFVIDKFPISRPNLTFSTLTVSNMSPEDSSIYLCSVELLGDYGYTFGSGTRLTVV.

V usage is TRBV21-1 and J usage is TRBJ1-2. TRBV21-1 is listed as a pseudogene. The CDR3 is 17 residues long. The CDR3 DNA reads as TGTGCCAGCAGCAAATTGTCTGCGGGCCCGAAAACCTATGGCTACACCTTC. It specifies CASSKLSAGPKTYGYTF.

This clone was observed a few times. The chain links TRBV9 to TRBJ2-1; 9 bases are shared with TRBD1. This CDR3 is built from 18 residues. Germline V gives CDR1 SGDLS, CDR2 YYNGEE. J was trimmed by 1 base and V by 2 bases; bases with no gene match: 10. CDR3 residues: CASSVSGQGKISYNEQFF. DNA of the CDR3: TGTGCCAGCAGCGTGTCGGGACAGGGAAAGATATCCTACAATGAGCAGTTCTTC.

This clone was observed a few times. The rearrangement uses TRBV7-9 and TRBJ1-6, with TRBD1 matching over 8 bases. The CDR3 is 14 amino acids. J gave up 7 bases and V 5 bases, and 4 bases lay outside the gene matches. The germline V gene encodes CDR1 SEHNR and CDR2 FQNEAQ (reference sequence). The CDR3 region is CASSQGTGNSPLHF. In DNA form, the CDR3 reads TGTGCCAGCAGCCAGGGGACAGGAAATTCACCCCTCCACTTT.

The chain combines TRBV19 with TRBJ2-7, with 7 positions matching TRBD1. The CDR3 is made up of 14 amino acids. Germline lookup yields CDR1 LNHDA and CDR2 SQIVND (reference sequence). V lost 3 bases and J lost 6; bases outside the gene matches: 8. Here the CDR3 DNA reads TGTGCCAGTAGTATTACAGGGGAATTCACCGAGCAGTACTTC. It specifies CASSITGEFTEQYF.

The chain uses TRBV10-3 and TRBJ1-5; D not certain. CDR1 and CDR2 from the germline V gene are ENHRY and SYGVKD. Trimming took 4 bases from V and 5 from J, leaving 9 bases between them. The CDR3 spans 13 residues. The CDR3 is CAISVADYQPQHF. CDR3 coding DNA: TGTGCCATCAGTGTGGCAGATTATCAGCCCCAGCATTTT.

The chain links TRBV25-1 to TRBJ2-7; 7 positions agree with TRBD2. The CDR3 runs to 14 residues. The germline CDR1 and CDR2 sequences are MGHDK and SYGVNS. The trim removed 5 bases at V and 7 bases at J, leaving 11 bases unmatched. The CDR3 loop reads CASSPAGVLWEQYF. The CDR3, as DNA: TGTGCCAGCAGTCCCGCGGGAGTGCTTTGGGAGCAGTACTTC.

This chain joins TRBV28 and TRBJ2-5; tentative D call: TRBD1 (6 bases). This CDR3 is built from 16 residues. Between the trimmed V and J ends, which lost 1 base and 6 bases, there was a span of 18 bases. CDR1 and CDR2 (germline): MDHEN, SYDVKM. CDR3: CASSLSDWGRLKTQYF. Here the CDR3 DNA reads TGTGCCAGCAGTTTATCGGATTGGGGGCGTTTGAAGACCCAGTACTTC.

This clone appeared a single time. One end of the junction varies from germline; a read error may be responsible. This chain links TRBV7-9 with TRBJ2-5, with unresolved D. Germline V CDR1 and CDR2: SEHNR, FQNEAQ (reference sequence). The CDR3 contains 13 residues. The CDR3 sequence: CSSSLDGLETQYF. The CDR3 coding sequence is TGTTCCAGCAGCTTAGACGGTTTGGAGACCCAGTACTTC.